The rows below give T cell receptor beta chains drawn from one sample of a study of control samples from healthy donors and cancer patients. The method was immunoSEQ multiplex PCR; TCRdb's version includes in-frame clones alone and lacks a portion of them. The sample records 150,000 to 200,000 clones, 88% being singletons. Source material: blood. The origin of the receptors is a man younger than 30 in good health. Each CDR3 is given with its conserved first and last residue. Fields, in order: J gene, V gene, D gene, clone size, CDR3 protein, CDR3 DNA. The D gene is left open where the match is weak. Some rows have no size entry. The others give once, few or many, or a class for an expanded clone.

j_gene: TRBJ2-1
v_gene: TRBV5-6
d_gene: NA
abundance: NA
CDR3aa: CASSLRGEPSYNEQFF
CDR3nt: TGTGCCAGCAGCTTGAGGGGGGAGCCCTCCTACAATGAGCAGTTCTTC

j_gene: TRBJ1-4
v_gene: TRBV19
d_gene: TRBD1
abundance: NA
CDR3aa: CASGTEFFATNEKLFF
CDR3nt: TGTGCCAGCGGGACAGAGTTTTTCGCAACTAATGAAAAACTGTTTTTT

j_gene: TRBJ2-7
v_gene: TRBV7-2
d_gene: TRBD2
abundance: NA
CDR3aa: CASSLLAGGDYEQYF
CDR3nt: TGTGCCAGCAGCTTACTAGCGGGGGGGGATTACGAGCAGTACTTC

j_gene: TRBJ2-5
v_gene: TRBV5-5
d_gene: NA
abundance: NA
CDR3aa: CASSLLGQMPETQYF
CDR3nt: TGTGCCAGCAGCCTACTAGGGCAGATGCCAGAGACCCAGTACTTC

j_gene: TRBJ2-7
v_gene: TRBV10-3
d_gene: NA
abundance: NA
CDR3aa: CAIRSKGGSEQYF
CDR3nt: TGTGCCATCAGAAGTAAAGGGGGTTCGGAGCAGTACTTC

j_gene: TRBJ2-7
v_gene: TRBV2
d_gene: TRBD1
abundance: NA
CDR3aa: CASSVSRDRGLSYEQYF
CDR3nt: TGTGCCAGCAGCGTATCCAGGGACAGGGGCCTCTCCTACGAGCAGTACTTC

j_gene: TRBJ2-1
v_gene: TRBV18
d_gene: TRBD1
abundance: NA
CDR3aa: CASSTDRSYNEQFF
CDR3nt: TGTGCCAGCTCAACGGACAGGAGCTACAATGAGCAGTTCTTC

j_gene: TRBJ2-5
v_gene: TRBV28
d_gene: NA
abundance: NA
CDR3aa: CASSGGQSAIQETQYF
CDR3nt: TGTGCCAGCAGTGGAGGACAGTCCGCGATTCAAGAGACCCAGTACTTC

j_gene: TRBJ2-7
v_gene: TRBV28
d_gene: NA
abundance: NA
CDR3aa: CASSLPGARYEQYF
CDR3nt: TGTGCCAGCAGTTTACCGGGAGCCCGGTACGAGCAGTACTTC

j_gene: TRBJ1-5
v_gene: TRBV6-6
d_gene: NA
abundance: NA
CDR3aa: CASSGSSGGPQHF
CDR3nt: TGTGCCAGCAGTGGCAGTTCGGGGGGGCCCCAGCATTTT

j_gene: TRBJ2-2
v_gene: TRBV5-4
d_gene: NA
abundance: once
CDR3aa: CASSRNTGELFF
CDR3nt: TGTGCCAGCAGCAGGAACACCGGGGAGCTGTTTTTT

j_gene: TRBJ2-7
v_gene: TRBV7-8
d_gene: NA
abundance: once
CDR3aa: CASSAALRFGDEQYF
CDR3nt: TGTGCCAGCAGCGCCGCCTTGAGGTTTGGGGACGAGCAGTACTTC

j_gene: TRBJ2-1
v_gene: TRBV5-1
d_gene: NA
abundance: NA
CDR3aa: CASSLAPPSYNEQFF
CDR3nt: TGCGCCAGCAGCTTGGCCCCTCCGAGCTACAATGAGCAGTTCTTC

j_gene: TRBJ1-1
v_gene: TRBV6-2/TRBV6-3
d_gene: TRBD1
abundance: NA
CDR3aa: CASSYRRSPGQGPVMNTEAFF
CDR3nt: TGTGCCAGCAGTTACCGGCGTAGTCCGGGACAGGGGCCCGTAATGAACACTGAAGCTTTCTTT

j_gene: TRBJ2-7
v_gene: TRBV28
d_gene: NA
abundance: NA
CDR3aa: CASRLGGGFHEQYF
CDR3nt: TGTGCCAGCAGGCTAGGAGGGGGCTTTCACGAGCAGTACTTC

j_gene: TRBJ1-1
v_gene: TRBV13
d_gene: NA
abundance: NA
CDR3aa: CASSLAVNPEAFF
CDR3nt: TGTGCCAGCAGCTTAGCCGTAAACCCTGAAGCTTTCTTT

j_gene: TRBJ2-1
v_gene: TRBV6-5
d_gene: NA
abundance: NA
CDR3aa: CASKLKVYNEQFF
CDR3nt: TGTGCCAGCAAGTTAAAGGTATACAATGAGCAGTTCTTC

j_gene: TRBJ2-7
v_gene: TRBV7-2
d_gene: NA
abundance: NA
CDR3aa: CASSLASGHYEQYF
CDR3nt: TGTGCCAGCAGCTTAGCTAGCGGACACTACGAGCAGTACTTC

j_gene: TRBJ2-1
v_gene: TRBV11-3
d_gene: TRBD2
abundance: NA
CDR3aa: CASSSRGDLQNEQLF
CDR3nt: TGTGCCAGCAGCTCCCGGGGGGACCTACAAAATGAGCAGCTCTTC

j_gene: TRBJ2-7
v_gene: TRBV6-2/TRBV6-3
d_gene: NA
abundance: NA
CDR3aa: CASSYRRGYNSVEQYF
CDR3nt: TGTGCCAGCAGTTACCGTCGGGGGTATAATTCCGTCGAGCAGTACTTC

j_gene: TRBJ2-3
v_gene: TRBV7-2
d_gene: TRBD2
abundance: NA
CDR3aa: CASSQGTSAYTDTQYF
CDR3nt: TGTGCCAGCAGCCAGGGGACTAGCGCTTACACAGATACGCAGTATTTT

j_gene: TRBJ2-7
v_gene: TRBV30
d_gene: NA
abundance: NA
CDR3aa: CAWSVKARTYEQYF
CDR3nt: TGTGCCTGGAGTGTAAAGGCAAGAACCTACGAGCAGTACTTC

j_gene: TRBJ2-1
v_gene: TRBV7-3
d_gene: TRBD2
abundance: NA
CDR3aa: CASSDPLAGGPNEQFF
CDR3nt: TGTGCCAGCAGCGATCCACTAGCGGGGGGGCCCAATGAGCAGTTCTTC

j_gene: TRBJ1-1
v_gene: TRBV3-1/TRBV3-2
d_gene: TRBD1
abundance: NA
CDR3aa: CASSQVDRVTEAFF
CDR3nt: TGTGCCAGCAGCCAAGTCGACAGGGTCACTGAAGCTTTCTTT

j_gene: TRBJ2-3
v_gene: TRBV30
d_gene: TRBD2
abundance: NA
CDR3aa: CAWEASGGAEDTQYF
CDR3nt: TGTGCCTGGGAGGCTAGCGGGGGGGCCGAAGATACGCAGTATTTT

j_gene: TRBJ2-5
v_gene: TRBV30
d_gene: TRBD2
abundance: NA
CDR3aa: CAWVAGGPEFQETQYF
CDR3nt: TGTGCCTGGGTAGCGGGGGGGCCCGAATTTCAAGAGACCCAGTACTTC

j_gene: TRBJ1-5
v_gene: TRBV28
d_gene: NA
abundance: NA
CDR3aa: CASSSQGPQHF
CDR3nt: TGTGCCAGCAGTTCCCAGGGGCCCCAGCATTTT

j_gene: TRBJ1-4
v_gene: TRBV5-8
d_gene: NA
abundance: NA
CDR3aa: CASSPGHREKLFF
CDR3nt: TGTGCCAGCAGCCCGGGACATCGAGAAAAACTGTTTTTT

j_gene: TRBJ2-5
v_gene: TRBV21-1
d_gene: NA
abundance: NA
CDR3aa: CASSNGQGTQETQYF
CDR3nt: TGTGCCAGCAGCAACGGCCAGGGGACGCAAGAGACCCAGTACTTC

j_gene: TRBJ1-2
v_gene: TRBV7-8
d_gene: TRBD1
abundance: NA
CDR3aa: CASSYHDRGLIYGYTF
CDR3nt: TGTGCCAGCAGCTACCACGACAGGGGGCTTATCTATGGCTACACCTTC

j_gene: TRBJ1-1
v_gene: TRBV7-3
d_gene: NA
abundance: NA
CDR3aa: CASSPKGGLRAFF
CDR3nt: TGTGCCAGCAGCCCAAAGGGAGGGCTTAGGGCTTTCTTT

j_gene: TRBJ2-5
v_gene: TRBV18
d_gene: NA
abundance: NA
CDR3aa: CASSPQGGEETQYF
CDR3nt: TGTGCCAGCTCACCACAGGGAGGAGAAGAGACCCAGTACTTC

j_gene: TRBJ2-1
v_gene: TRBV18
d_gene: NA
abundance: NA
CDR3aa: CASSPLARGLSYNEQFF
CDR3nt: TGTGCCAGCTCACCCCTGGCCAGGGGACTCTCCTACAATGAGCAGTTCTTC

j_gene: TRBJ2-3
v_gene: TRBV7-2
d_gene: NA
abundance: NA
CDR3aa: CASSLHGASDTQYF
CDR3nt: TGTGCCAGCAGCTTACACGGGGCTAGTGATACGCAGTATTTT

j_gene: TRBJ1-1
v_gene: TRBV19
d_gene: NA
abundance: NA
CDR3aa: CASSPLGGYTEAFF
CDR3nt: TGTGCCAGTAGTCCTCTAGGGGGGTACACTGAAGCTTTCTTT